One and the same sample provided the 19 T cell receptor beta chains below, sequenced in a study of early stage breast cancer tumors (dated by TCRdb to about 2017). The library was obtained by the immunoSEQ multiplex PCR assay. TCRdb took over this immuneACCESS table, retaining in-frame rearrangements with V and J assigned. Such tables are incomplete; in checked studies, under half of the missing clones stem from an unresolved V gene, and the remainder is unexplained. The sample table lists approximately 48,000 clones, around 90% of them with a count of one. About 5% of the sample rests with the top ten. Sequencing was done on a sample of blood. The receptors were sampled from a person between 65 and 79 years old with breast cancer.

The chain uses TRBV6-1 and TRBJ1-2, with 9 nucleotides matching TRBD1. V was pared by 0 bases and J by 7 bases, with 6 bases of the junction left unmatched. CDR3 length: 15 residues. CDR1 and CDR2 from the germline V gene are MNHNS and SASEGT. The CDR3 nucleotides read TGTGCCAGCAGTGAAGCGCTGGGACAGGGAAGTGGCTACACCTTC. Its protein is CASSEALGQGSGYTF.

The chain has TRBV9 and TRBJ2-7; the D is unclear. The CDR3 contains 13 residues. CDR1 SGDLS and CDR2 YYNGEE come from the germline V gene. Trimming took 0 bases from V and 3 from J, leaving 7 bases between them. The CDR3 loop is CASSVADYYEQYF. For the CDR3, the DNA is TGTGCCAGCAGCGTAGCAGATTACTACGAGCAGTACTTC.

V gene TRBV28 combines with J gene TRBJ2-7, with 7 bases matching TRBD1. CDR1 is MDHEN, CDR2 SYDVKM, per germline. The CDR3 is 14 residues long. V lost 11 bases to trimming and J lost 1 base; unmatched junction nucleotides: 11. The DNA for the CDR3 is TGTGCCGTCACACACCGGGACAGATCCTACGAGCAGTACTTC. It yields the protein CAVTHRDRSYEQYF.

V and J are TRBV10-3 and TRBJ1-1, with D maybe TRBD1 (5 bases). CDR1 ENHRY and CDR2 SYGVKD come from the germline V gene. Trimming removed 4 bases from V and 4 bases from J, with 13 bases in between. The CDR3 is made up of 14 amino acids. In DNA, the CDR3 is TGTGCCATCAGTGTTGCAGGGTTTAGCACTGAAGCTTTCTTT. Amino acid sequence: CAISVAGFSTEAFF.

This sequence joins TRBV11-3 and TRBJ1-2, with 9 bases that match TRBD1. Trimming at V came to 4 bases and at J to 4 bases, leaving 1 base not matched to a gene. Germline V CDR1 and CDR2: SGHNT, YENEEA. The CDR3 is 13 amino acids. The CDR3 spells CASSSDRGYGYTF. CDR3 in DNA: TGTGCCAGCAGCTCGGACAGGGGCTATGGCTACACCTTC.

This clone was picked up one time. One junction end does not reproduce the germline sequence, and a read error may be involved. The rearrangement links TRBV7-9 to TRBJ2-7; D gene unclear. This CDR3 contains 12 residues. Germline CDR1 and CDR2: SEHNR and FQNEAQ (reference sequence). As DNA, the CDR3 is TGTGCCAGCAGGTTAGGAGTTTACGAGCAGTACTTC. Protein sequence: CASRLGVYEQYF.

The chain carries TRBV5-1 and TRBJ2-3; the match to TRBD2 covers 8 bases. CDR3 length: 16 amino acids. From germline, CDR1 is SGHRS and CDR2 YFSETQ. V shed 3 bases and J 6 bases; nucleotides not matched to a gene: 12. DNA for the CDR3: TGCGCCAGCAGCTCCGCGGGGGGACCTCTATCCGATACGCAGTATTTT. Amino acids: CASSSAGGPLSDTQYF.

J is TRBJ1-4 and V is TRBV29-1; no clear D. The germline gives CDR1 SQVTM, CDR2 ANQGSEA. V lost 1 base to trimming and J lost 10 bases, with 13 bases between them. The CDR3 runs to 13 residues. CDR3 nucleotides: TGCAGCGTTGAAGCCCTGCAGTCAGGAAAACTGTTTTTT. It encodes CSVEALQSGKLFF.

The chain carries TRBV6-5 and TRBJ1-1, with 9 bases that match TRBD1. The V gene end was trimmed by 5 bases and the J gene end by 1 base; junction bases not matched to a gene: 5. The CDR3 runs to 15 residues. Germline V gene sequence: CDR1 MNHEY, CDR2 SVGAGI. Here the CDR3 reads CASSRGTGSNTEAFF. CDR3 bases: TGTGCCAGCAGTCGGGGGACAGGGTCGAACACTGAAGCTTTCTTT.

The CDR3 reads CASSINAGGSNEQFF. The CDR3 bases are TGTGCCAGTAGTATAAATGCGGGAGGATCCAATGAGCAGTTCTTC. V and J are TRBV19 and TRBJ2-1; 8 bases align to TRBD2. The V gene's germline CDR1 is LNHDA and CDR2 SQIVND (reference sequence). The V segment lost 2 bases and the J segment 6 bases; nucleotides outside the gene matches: 6. The CDR3 totals 15 residues.

V usage is TRBV9 and J usage is TRBJ2-4; TRBD2 aligns across 10 bases. Germline lookup yields CDR1 SGDLS and CDR2 YYNGEE. This CDR3 is built from 17 residues. With 0 bases clipped from V and 9 bases from J, the junction kept 12 bases outside the gene matches. DNA for the CDR3: TGTGCCAGCAGCGTAGCTTACCAGCGGGGGGGCCTTGGCATTCAGTACTTC. Translated: CASSVAYQRGGLGIQYF.

The rearrangement links TRBV28 to TRBJ1-1; D gene unclear. The V gene lost 6 bases and the J gene lost 3 bases, with 8 bases spanning the gap. The CDR3 contains 12 residues. CDR1 and CDR2 from the germline V gene are MDHEN and SYDVKM. The CDR3 coding sequence is TGTGCCAGCAGCCCGAGGGACACTGAAGCTTTCTTT. Amino acid sequence: CASSPRDTEAFF.

This clone has a single count. The chain employs TRBV20-1 and TRBJ1-6, with D unclear. CDR1 and CDR2 (germline): DFQATT, SNEGSKA (reference sequence). Trimming removed 4 bases at V and 9 bases at J, with 7 bases between. This CDR3 spans 11 amino acids. CDR3 DNA sequence: TGCAGTGCTACCCGGGGTTCACCCCTCCACTTT. Translated: CSATRGSPLHF.

The gene calls are TRBV4-1 and TRBJ1-5; D might be TRBD1 (5 bases). The germline V gene has CDR1 MGHRA and CDR2 YSYEKL. V dropped 2 bases and J dropped 0 bases, with 11 bases sitting between them. This CDR3 is built from 16 residues. CDR3 amino acids: CASSQRQLDSNQPQHF. In nucleotides, the CDR3 is TGCGCCAGCAGCCAAAGACAGTTAGATAGCAATCAGCCCCAGCATTTT.

The chain has TRBV6-5 and TRBJ1-3, with 8 bases matching TRBD1. With 2 bases clipped from V and 4 bases from J, the junction kept 4 bases outside the gene matches. There are 15 residues in the CDR3. Germline V lookup: CDR1 MNHEY, CDR2 SVGAGI. CDR3 amino acids: CASSYGRGLGNTIYF. In DNA, the CDR3 is TGTGCCAGCAGTTACGGCAGGGGGCTGGGAAACACCATATATTTT.

CDR3 nucleotides: TGTGCCAGCAGCTTGGGACTAGCGTTAGATACGCAGTATTTT. Residues: CASSLGLALDTQYF. The V call is TRBV7-2, the J call TRBJ2-3, with 10 positions matching TRBD2. V dropped 3 bases and J dropped 5; count of bases not matched to a gene: 2. Germline CDR1 reads SGHTA; CDR2 reads FQGNSA. CDR3 length equals 14 residues. Full variable domain (rest looked up from reference TRBV7-2 and TRBJ2-3): GAGVSQSPSNKVTEKGKDVELRCDPISGHTALYWYRQSLGQGLEFLIYFQGNSAPDKSGLPSDRFSAERTGGSVSTLTIQRTQQEDSAVYLCASSLGLALDTQYFGPGTRLTVL.

The V call is TRBV19, the J call TRBJ1-1; no reliable D call. Germline V gene sequence: CDR1 LNHDA, CDR2 SQIVND (reference sequence). Trimming removed 0 bases from V and 5 bases from J, with 10 bases in between. The CDR3 covers 14 residues. The CDR3 here is CASSIDSGRTEAFF. CDR3 sequence (DNA): TGTGCCAGTAGTATAGATTCGGGGAGGACTGAAGCTTTCTTT. Full variable domain (rest looked up from reference TRBV19 and TRBJ1-1): DGGITQSPKYLFRKEGQNVTLSCEQNLNHDAMYWYRQDPGQGLRLIYYSQIVNDFQKGDIAEGYSVSREKKESFPLTVTSAQKNPTAFYLCASSIDSGRTEAFFGQGTRLTVV.

The chain combines TRBV30 with TRBJ1-3; 9 bases line up with TRBD1. This CDR3 contains 15 residues. Germline assignment: CDR1 GTSNPN and CDR2 SVGIG (reference sequence). V trimming: 2 bases; J trimming: 5 bases; junction bases outside the gene matches: 7. The CDR3 nucleotides are TGTGCCTGGAGTCCCCTACAGGGGGCCAGAAACACCATATATTTT. Translation: CAWSPLQGARNTIYF.

V usage is TRBV5-4 and J usage is TRBJ1-2, with D uncertain. Trimming pared 4 bases from V and 2 bases from J, leaving 12 bases between. The CDR3 is 14 residues long. Per the germline V gene, CDR1 is SGHNT and CDR2 is YYREEE (reference sequence). The CDR3 sequence is CASSPSLENYGYTF. CDR3 nucleotide sequence: TGTGCCAGCAGCCCAAGCTTGGAGAACTATGGCTACACCTTC.